This is a list of T cell receptor beta chains from one sample in a study of shared clonotypes between healthy human individuals. The table came from immunoSEQ multiplex PCR; TCRdb's copy has only in-frame clones and leaves some out. The profile covers approximately 2.3 million clones, with 93% appearing a single time and 0.35% to 0.45% taken by the ten largest. The sequencing input was naive CD4+ T cells from PBMCs. The receptors shown here come from a man between 18 and 35 years old in good health. Some clones in this sample may be carry-over from other donors' samples. Both conserved end residues are part of each CDR3. D genes are given only for firm matches. Clone size is not always given. Where it is, it says once, few, many or a class for expanded clones.

D gene: .; clone size: .; V gene: TRBV6-1; J gene: TRBJ1-1; CDR3 length: 15; CDR3 protein: CAGRKQAVTPTEAFF; CDR3 DNA: TGTGCCGGCCGAAAACAGGCGGTTACCCCGACTGAAGCTTTCTTT
D gene: .; clone size: once; V gene: TRBV7-2; J gene: TRBJ2-3; CDR3 length: 15; CDR3 protein: CASSNRVSSTDTQYF; CDR3 DNA: TGTGCCAGCAGCAACCGGGTCTCTAGCACAGATACGCAGTATTTT
D gene: TRBD2; clone size: once; V gene: TRBV11-2; J gene: TRBJ2-7; CDR3 length: 16; CDR3 protein: CASSPRGSGKSYEQYF; CDR3 DNA: TGTGCCAGCAGCCCCCGTGGTAGCGGGAAATCCTACGAGCAGTACTTC
D gene: TRBD2; clone size: .; V gene: TRBV28; J gene: TRBJ2-2; CDR3 length: 16; CDR3 protein: CASSLSGTGAKGELFF; CDR3 DNA: TGTGCCAGCAGTTTGAGCGGGACCGGCGCGAAGGGGGAGCTGTTTTTT
D gene: .; clone size: .; V gene: TRBV5-1; J gene: TRBJ1-2; CDR3 length: 15; CDR3 protein: CASSRGQNNRYGYTF; CDR3 DNA: TGCGCCAGCAGCCGCGGACAGAACAATCGTTATGGCTACACCTTC
D gene: TRBD2; clone size: .; V gene: TRBV28; J gene: TRBJ2-4; CDR3 length: 16; CDR3 protein: CASSLGGGRAWDIQYF; CDR3 DNA: TGTGCCAGCAGTTTAGGGGGCGGGAGGGCCTGGGACATTCAGTACTTC
D gene: .; clone size: .; V gene: TRBV5-1; J gene: TRBJ1-1; CDR3 length: 13; CDR3 protein: CASNRDMNTEAFF; CDR3 DNA: TGCGCCAGCAACCGAGACATGAACACTGAAGCTTTCTTT
D gene: .; clone size: .; V gene: TRBV18; J gene: TRBJ1-4; CDR3 length: 14; CDR3 protein: CASSPGATNEKLFF; CDR3 DNA: TGTGCCAGCTCACCCGGAGCAACTAATGAAAAACTGTTTTTT
D gene: .; clone size: .; V gene: TRBV29-1; J gene: TRBJ2-7; CDR3 length: 18; CDR3 protein: CSVRTIPGQRDRRYEQYF; CDR3 DNA: TGCAGCGTTAGGACTATTCCAGGACAGAGGGACCGCCGCTACGAGCAGTACTTC
D gene: TRBD1; clone size: .; V gene: TRBV5-8; J gene: TRBJ2-1; CDR3 length: 15; CDR3 protein: CASSRQGRSYNEQFF; CDR3 DNA: TGTGCCAGCAGTCGACAGGGTAGGTCCTACAATGAGCAGTTCTTC
D gene: .; clone size: .; V gene: TRBV28; J gene: TRBJ1-2; CDR3 length: 12; CDR3 protein: CASSLTDYGYTF; CDR3 DNA: TGTGCCAGCAGTTTGACAGACTATGGCTACACCTTC
D gene: .; clone size: .; V gene: TRBV7-9; J gene: TRBJ1-4; CDR3 length: 15; CDR3 protein: CASSLFTTTNEKLFF; CDR3 DNA: TGTGCCAGCAGCTTATTTACTACAACTAATGAAAAACTGTTTTTT
D gene: TRBD1; clone size: .; V gene: TRBV28; J gene: TRBJ1-1; CDR3 length: 16; CDR3 protein: CASSLPLTGGRFEAFF; CDR3 DNA: TGTGCCAGCAGTTTGCCCCTGACAGGGGGCCGGTTTGAAGCTTTCTTT
D gene: .; clone size: .; V gene: TRBV9; J gene: TRBJ1-1; CDR3 length: 14; CDR3 protein: CASSVDAMNTEAFF; CDR3 DNA: TGTGCCAGCAGCGTAGATGCGATGAACACTGAAGCTTTCTTT
D gene: .; clone size: .; V gene: TRBV6-5; J gene: TRBJ2-5; CDR3 length: 14; CDR3 protein: CASSYNRGGETQYF; CDR3 DNA: TGTGCCAGCAGTTACAACAGGGGGGGTGAGACCCAGTACTTC
D gene: .; clone size: .; V gene: TRBV28; J gene: TRBJ1-5; CDR3 length: 13; CDR3 protein: CASSPPGGQPQHF; CDR3 DNA: TGTGCCAGCAGTCCGCCCGGGGGGCAGCCCCAGCATTTT
D gene: .; clone size: .; V gene: TRBV5-1; J gene: TRBJ1-1; CDR3 length: 14; CDR3 protein: CASSLSGRNTEAFF; CDR3 DNA: TGCGCCAGCAGCTTATCAGGCAGGAACACTGAAGCTTTCTTT
D gene: TRBD1; clone size: .; V gene: TRBV5-4; J gene: TRBJ1-4; CDR3 length: 15; CDR3 protein: CASSGGQETNEKLFF; CDR3 DNA: TGTGCCAGCAGCGGGGGACAGGAAACTAATGAAAAACTGTTTTTT
D gene: .; clone size: .; V gene: TRBV5-1; J gene: TRBJ2-1; CDR3 length: 15; CDR3 protein: CASSFSVSSYNEQFF; CDR3 DNA: TGCGCCAGCAGCTTTAGCGTGAGCTCCTACAATGAGCAGTTCTTC
D gene: .; clone size: few; V gene: TRBV4-2; J gene: TRBJ2-1; CDR3 length: 12; CDR3 protein: CASSQVSNEQFF; CDR3 DNA: TGTGCCAGCAGCCAAGTCTCCAATGAGCAGTTCTTC
D gene: .; clone size: .; V gene: TRBV5-1; J gene: TRBJ2-3; CDR3 length: 14; CDR3 protein: CASNPAGSTDTQYF; CDR3 DNA: TGCGCCAGCAACCCTGCGGGGAGCACAGATACGCAGTATTTT
D gene: TRBD2; clone size: .; V gene: TRBV30; J gene: TRBJ2-6; CDR3 length: 19; CDR3 protein: CAWSLKGLAGDSGANVLTF; CDR3 DNA: TGTGCCTGGAGCCTTAAGGGACTAGCGGGAGATTCGGGGGCCAACGTCCTGACTTTC
D gene: .; clone size: .; V gene: TRBV7-9; J gene: TRBJ1-1; CDR3 length: 17; CDR3 protein: CASSWRFSLAGDTEAFF; CDR3 DNA: TGTGCCAGCAGCTGGCGATTTTCCTTGGCGGGGGACACTGAAGCTTTCTTT
D gene: .; clone size: .; V gene: TRBV7-3; J gene: TRBJ2-2; CDR3 length: 12; CDR3 protein: CASSWSNGELFF; CDR3 DNA: TGTGCCAGCAGCTGGTCGAACGGGGAGCTGTTTTTT
D gene: TRBD2; clone size: once; V gene: TRBV5-1; J gene: TRBJ2-3; CDR3 length: 16; CDR3 protein: CASSRRTSGSTDTQYF; CDR3 DNA: TGCGCCAGCAGCCGGAGGACTAGCGGGAGCACAGATACGCAGTATTTT
D gene: TRBD2; clone size: .; V gene: TRBV28; J gene: TRBJ2-7; CDR3 length: 15; CDR3 protein: CASSSSASGRYEQYF; CDR3 DNA: TGTGCCAGCAGTTCCTCCGCTAGCGGGAGGTACGAGCAGTACTTC